This TCR beta chain was sequenced for a study of T cell changes during pregnancy in multiple sclerosis. From germline, CDR1 is MNHEY and CDR2 SVGAGI. The V gene lost 0 bases and the J gene lost 1 base, with 9 bases spanning the gap. This CDR3 is 15 amino acids long. Assay used: immunoSEQ multiplex PCR; TCRdb lists only in-frame clones, some missing. The sample yields tens of thousands of clones, approximately 92% seen once. This sample comprised CD8+ T cells from peripheral blood mononuclear cells, obtained in the third trimester of pregnancy. The gene calls are TRBV6-5 and TRBJ1-2; D is perhaps TRBD1 (6 bases). This TCR derives from a female donor in good health, enrolled as a control in a pregnancy study. For the CDR3, the DNA is TGTGCCAGCAGTTACTCGAACAGGGATAACTATGGCTACACCTTC. Protein product: CASSYSNRDNYGYTF.